Detailed here is one T cell receptor (beta chain). Clones were sequenced by immunoSEQ multiplex PCR, and TCRdb holds only the in-frame ones, with some missing. The table has fewer than 250,000 clones, roughly 89% seen once. The data stem from a study of blood T cell repertoires in COVID-19. Study-level background: Donors in the United States, Italy and Spain gave samples during acute or convalescent COVID-19. PBMCs, B-cell-depleted T cells, or T cells were the source of the cDNA or gDNA that made up the material.

There are 17 residues in the CDR3. V lost 1 base to trimming and J lost 2 bases; unmatched junction nucleotides: 9. Germline V gives CDR1 SGHNT, CDR2 YENEEA. The sample taken for sequencing was peripheral blood. The TCR originated in a man aged 60 to 69 who had recovered from COVID-19. The chain links TRBV11-3 to TRBJ2-3, with TRBD2 identical over 7 bases. CDR3 DNA sequence: TGTGCCAGCAGCTTAGGGGTAGTGCGGGGGTTCACAGATACGCAGTATTTT. Translating it yields CASSLGVVRGFTDTQYF.